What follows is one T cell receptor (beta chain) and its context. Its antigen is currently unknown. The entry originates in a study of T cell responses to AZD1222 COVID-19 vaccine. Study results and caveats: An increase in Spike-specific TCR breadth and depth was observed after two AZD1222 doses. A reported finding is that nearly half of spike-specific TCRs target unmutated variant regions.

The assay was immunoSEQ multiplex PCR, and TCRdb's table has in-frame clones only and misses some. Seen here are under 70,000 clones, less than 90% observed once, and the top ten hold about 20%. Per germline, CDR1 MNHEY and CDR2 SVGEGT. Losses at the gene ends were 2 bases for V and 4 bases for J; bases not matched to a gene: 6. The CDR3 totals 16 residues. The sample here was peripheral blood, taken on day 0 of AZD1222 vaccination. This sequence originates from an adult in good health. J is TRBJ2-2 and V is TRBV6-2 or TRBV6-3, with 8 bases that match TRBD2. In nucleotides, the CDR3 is TGTGCCAGCAGTTACGTGAGCGGGGGCCCCACCGGGGAGCTGTTTTTT. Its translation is CASSYVSGGPTGELFF.